The clone carrying this T cell receptor (beta chain) was counted many times. Its matching antigen is unknown. The data stem from a study of breast tumors, draining lymph nodes, adjacent tissues. Regarding the study as a whole: Tumors had less TCR diversity than lymph nodes, more than nontumor tissue. Findings are consistent with lymph node origin and intratumoral expansion of most tumor T cells. The lymph node origin of tumor T cells was framed as consistent with a hypothesis, not demonstrated.

Breast cancer patients provided tissue from their axillary draining lymph nodes. CDR3 length: 14 amino acids. The V gene's germline CDR1 is DFQATT and CDR2 SNEGSKA (reference sequence). V was clipped by 6 bases and J by 6 bases, with 15 bases between them. TCRdb reprocessed the multiplex PCR reads via MiXCR and lists one record per CDR3 protein. The sample consists of about 170,000 distinct CDR3 sequences, 25% to 40% of them appearing once. The TCR was taken from a female donor with breast cancer. Some clones in this sample may be carry-over from other donors' samples. Sequencing used axillary lymph node tissue. This sequence joins TRBV20-1 and TRBJ1-6, with D tentatively TRBD1 (6 bases). This CDR3 is CSADQGMGNSPLHF. In nucleotides, the CDR3 is TGCAGTGCAGACCAGGGGATGGGTAATTCACCCCTCCACTTT.